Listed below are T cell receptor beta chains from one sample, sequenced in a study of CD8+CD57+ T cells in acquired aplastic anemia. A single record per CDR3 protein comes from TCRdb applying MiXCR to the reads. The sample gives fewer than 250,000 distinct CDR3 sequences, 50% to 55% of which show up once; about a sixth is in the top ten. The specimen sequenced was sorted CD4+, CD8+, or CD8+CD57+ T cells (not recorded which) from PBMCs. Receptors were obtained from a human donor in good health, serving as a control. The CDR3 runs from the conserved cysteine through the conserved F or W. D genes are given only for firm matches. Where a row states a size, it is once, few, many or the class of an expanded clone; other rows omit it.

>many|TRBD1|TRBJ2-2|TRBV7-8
TGTGCCAGCAGCTCCCAACAGGGGGCGCGGGGCACCGGGGAGCTGTTTTTT
CASSSQQGARGTGELFF
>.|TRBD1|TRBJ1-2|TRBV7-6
TGTGCCAGCAGTTTGGCCCAAGGGACAGGGCCTAATGGCTACACCTTC
CASSLAQGTGPNGYTF
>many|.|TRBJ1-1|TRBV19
TGTGCCTGTATCACGCGGGGGGGAAGGGGCACTGAAGCTTTCTTT
CACITRGGRGTEAFF
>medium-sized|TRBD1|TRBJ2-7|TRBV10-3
TGTGCCATCAGTGCAGGGACAGGGATGCGTTACGAGCAGTACTTC
CAISAGTGMRYEQYF
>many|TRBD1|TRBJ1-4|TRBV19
TGTGCCAGTAGATCTGACAGGGTCCGGGAAAAACTGTTTTTT
CASRSDRVREKLFF
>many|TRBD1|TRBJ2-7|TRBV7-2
TGTGCCAGCAGCACCGCAGGGGGCGCCTTCTACGAGCAGTACTTC
CASSTAGGAFYEQYF
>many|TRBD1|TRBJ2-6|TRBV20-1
TGCAGTGCCTTTGACCGGGACAGGGACTGGAGCTCTGGGGCCAACGTCCTGACTTTC
CSAFDRDRDWSSGANVLTF
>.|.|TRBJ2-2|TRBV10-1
TGTGCCAGCAGTGCCGGCGACACCGGGGAGCTGTTTTTT
CASSAGDTGELFF
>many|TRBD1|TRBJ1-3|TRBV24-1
TGTGCCACCAGTGACTTTACCAGGGGGCCGAGCTCTGGAAACACCATATATTTT
CATSDFTRGPSSGNTIYF
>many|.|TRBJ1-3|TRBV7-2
TGTGCCAGCAGCCCCTTGGGGGCTGGAAACACCATATATTTT
CASSPLGAGNTIYF
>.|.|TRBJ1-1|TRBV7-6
TGTGCCAGCAGCGAAGGAGGCACTAACACTGAAGCTTTCTTT
CASSEGGTNTEAFF
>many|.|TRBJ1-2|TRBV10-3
TGTGCCATCAGTGATATGGGGGTGGTATATGGCTACACCTTC
CAISDMGVVYGYTF
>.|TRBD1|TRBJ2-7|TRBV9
TGTGCCAGCAGCGTTCGGACAGGGAACGAGCAGTACTTC
CASSVRTGNEQYF
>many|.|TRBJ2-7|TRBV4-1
TGCGCCAGCAGCCTAGGATTCGGGGGGCAAGGCGAGCAGTACTTC
CASSLGFGGQGEQYF
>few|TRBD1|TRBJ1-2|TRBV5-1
TGTGCCAGCAGCTTGATGACAGGGAACTATGGCTACACCTTC
CASSLMTGNYGYTF
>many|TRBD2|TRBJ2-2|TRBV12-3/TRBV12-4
TGTGCCAGCAGTTTGTCTAGCGGGGGAGCAAACACCGGGGAGCTGTTTTTT
CASSLSSGGANTGELFF
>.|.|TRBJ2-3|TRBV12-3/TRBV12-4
TGTGCCAGCAGTCTTACGAAGACAGATACGCAGTATTTT
CASSLTKTDTQYF
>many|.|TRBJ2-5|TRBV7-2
TGTGCCAGCAAACGGGGGGCGAAAGAGACCCAGTACTTC
CASKRGAKETQYF
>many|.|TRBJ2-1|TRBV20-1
TGCAGTGCTAGGGCTTGGGACCTAGTATACGCACCTGGGCAGTTCTTC
CSARAWDLVYAPGQFF
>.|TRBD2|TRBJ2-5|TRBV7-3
TGTGCCAGCACCGATAGCGGGCTTGCCCTAGAGACCCAGTACTTC
CASTDSGLALETQYF
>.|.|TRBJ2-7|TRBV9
TGTGCCAGCAGCAAGGGCAGTTGGCAGGGGCCTCACGAGCAGTACTTC
CASSKGSWQGPHEQYF
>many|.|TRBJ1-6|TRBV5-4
TGTGCCAGCAGCCGGACGAGCTCCTATAATTCACCCCTCCACTTT
CASSRTSSYNSPLHF
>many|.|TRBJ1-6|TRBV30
TGTGCCTGGAGTAAGAATTCACCCCTCCACTTT
CAWSKNSPLHF
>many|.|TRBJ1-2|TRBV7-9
TGTGCCAGCAGCCCCTCCCGGGCCGGAGATGGCTACACCTTC
CASSPSRAGDGYTF
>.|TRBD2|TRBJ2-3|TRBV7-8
TGTGCCAGCAGCCCAAGCGGGGCATCAGATACGCAGTATTTT
CASSPSGASDTQYF